One and the same sample provided the 7 T cell receptor beta chains below, sequenced in a study of T cells in Graves' hyperthyroidism and ophthalmopathy. TCR beta CDR3 regions were amplified from RNA. Primed by the HTBI set, a first-round RT-PCR was run on the TCR CDR3. TCRdb passed the multiplex PCR reads through MiXCR, listing each CDR3 protein once. Of 300,000 to 500,000 distinct CDR3 sequences in the sample, roughly 13% are singletons; the top ten hold approximately 29%. Source material: blood. The receptors derive from a man aged 50 to 59 with Graves' ophthalmopathy.

This clonotype was seen ten or more times. The chain has TRBV2 and TRBJ2-2; no definite D call. The V and J ends lost 6 bases and 0 bases respectively, with 8 bases between them. The germline V gene encodes CDR1 SNHLY and CDR2 FYNNEI. This CDR3 spans 14 amino acids. The chain's CDR3 is CASSPRANTGELFF. The CDR3 DNA follows: TGTGCCAGCAGCCCTCGGGCGAACACCGGGGAGCTGTTTTTT.

This clonotype was detected a few times. J is TRBJ2-7 and V is TRBV19, with D possibly TRBD2 on 6 matching bases. The germline gives CDR1 LNHDA, CDR2 SQIVND (reference sequence). The CDR3 is made up of 15 amino acids. V was pared by 4 bases and J by 3 bases, with 16 bases between. This CDR3 is CASSTGSGSNYEQYF. The CDR3 nucleotides are TGTGCCAGTAGTACGGGGAGCGGGTCCAACTACGAGCAGTACTTC.

This chain uses TRBV29-1 with TRBJ2-5; the D gene could be TRBD1 or TRBD2 (5 bases each). The CDR3 sequence is 13 residues long. With 3 bases removed from V and 5 bases from J, the gap between germline ends came to 13 bases. CDR1 and CDR2 (germline): SQVTM, ANQGSEA. The CDR3 DNA reads as TGCAGCGTTGATTGGGGACGCAGGGAGACCCAGTACTTC. Protein sequence: CSVDWGRRETQYF.

This clonotype showed up many times. V and J are TRBV3-1 and TRBJ1-5; 9 bases map to TRBD1. CDR1 is LGHDT and CDR2 is YNNKEL in the germline V gene (reference sequence). This CDR3 spans 16 amino acids. Trimming removed 4 bases from V and 6 bases from J; junction bases left unmatched: 10. CDR3 DNA: TGTGCCAGCAGCCTAGAGTCCGGACAGGGGAGTCAGCCCCAGCATTTT. It specifies CASSLESGQGSQPQHF. Looking up the rest from reference TRBV3-1 and TRBJ1-5 gives the full variable domain: DTAVSQTPKYLVTQMGNDKSIKCEQNLGHDTMYWYKQDSKKFLKIMFSYNNKELIINETVPNRFSPKSPDKAHLNLHINSLELGDSAVYFCASSLESGQGSQPQHFGDGTRLSIL.

The chain has TRBV28 and TRBJ1-1; D remains ambiguous. The ends were cut back, 6 bases at V and 0 bases at J, with 11 bases in the middle. Germline lookup yields CDR1 MDHEN and CDR2 SYDVKM. The CDR3 contains 14 residues. The CDR3 bases are TGTGCCAGCAGCCCTCAGAGCATGAACACTGAAGCTTTCTTT. This sequence encodes CASSPQSMNTEAFF.

Regarding this clonotype: The junction departs from germline at one end; a sequencing error may be responsible. V gene TRBV20-1 combines with J gene TRBJ2-1; D might be TRBD2 (5 bases). This CDR3 contains 15 residues. The germline gives CDR1 DFQATT, CDR2 SNEGSKA (reference sequence). The CDR3 region is CSAAPGESSHNEQFF. Written as DNA, the CDR3 is TGCAGTGCCGCCCCCGGGGAGAGCTCCCACAATGAGCAGTTCTTC.

This clonotype was recorded a few times. This chain connects TRBV29-1 to TRBJ1-5; maybe TRBD1 (6 bases). The CDR3 extends over 15 amino acids. Per germline, CDR1 SQVTM and CDR2 ANQGSEA. V was cut by 6 bases and J by 0 bases, with 15 bases left in between. The DNA for the CDR3 is TGCAGCGTCTACGAGGGGGGCGGTAGCAATCAGCCCCAGCATTTT. Protein product: CSVYEGGGSNQPQHF.